What follows are 32 T cell receptor beta chains derived from one specimen sequenced in a study of blood T cell repertoires in COVID-19. TCRdb's copy holds only in-frame clones and misses some; the assay was immunoSEQ multiplex PCR. The table shows 70,000 to 80,000 clones, with under 95% occurring only once. The source material was peripheral blood. These receptors originate from a human donor in a cohort sampled during active COVID-19.

This clone appeared once. The chain links TRBV7-6 to TRBJ2-7, with 13 bases identical to TRBD2. The CDR3 has 16 amino acids. Germline V gene data show CDR1 as SGHVS and CDR2 as FNYEAQ. J lost 5 bases, V lost 1 base, and 5 bases had no gene match. The CDR3 loop is CASSLELAGGRNEQYF. In DNA, the CDR3 is TGTGCCAGCAGCTTAGAACTAGCGGGGGGGCGGAACGAGCAGTACTTC.

The rearrangement links TRBV9 to TRBJ2-5; a possible D gene is TRBD2 (5 bases). The CDR3 runs 13 residues. Between the trimmed V and J ends, which lost 3 bases and 5 bases, there was a span of 11 bases. Germline CDR1 SGDLS, CDR2 YYNGEE. Written as DNA, the CDR3 is TGTGCCAGCAGCGGAGGGCGTGCGGAGACCCAGTACTTC. Amino acids: CASSGGRAETQYF.

The CDR3 DNA reads as TGCGCCAGCAGCCCCCCGGAACGAGGAGTGAACACTGAAGCTTTCTTT. Translating gives CASSPPERGVNTEAFF. This rearrangement joins TRBV5-1 to TRBJ1-1; D is undetermined. Trimming stripped 4 bases from V and 0 bases from J, with 16 bases between. Germline V gene sequence: CDR1 SGHRS, CDR2 YFSETQ. This CDR3 is built from 16 residues.

The gene calls are TRBV12-3 or TRBV12-4 and TRBJ2-5, with no clear D. Trimming took 3 bases from V and 0 from J, leaving 2 bases between them. This CDR3 is built from 12 residues. For the CDR3, the DNA is TGTGCCAGCAGTTTCAACCAAGAGACCCAGTACTTC. Protein product: CASSFNQETQYF.

This chain uses TRBV4-1 with TRBJ1-5; D is ambiguous. Trimming removed 4 bases from V and 0 bases from J, with 13 bases in between. The CDR3 totals 16 residues. Germline CDR1 and CDR2: MGHRA and YSYEKL. DNA for the CDR3: TGCGCCAGCAGCCTCGTCGGACTCTATAGCAATCAGCCCCAGCATTTT. Encoded protein: CASSLVGLYSNQPQHF.

As for this clone: Other DNA sequences in this sample translate to the same CDR3. The rearrangement links TRBV6-2 or TRBV6-3 to TRBJ2-5; D not certain. The ends were cut back, 4 bases at V and 4 bases at J, with 16 bases in the middle. Germline V gives CDR1 MNHEY, CDR2 SVGEGT. The CDR3 spans 15 residues. The CDR3 sequence is CASSFGLASLETQYF. DNA for the CDR3: TGTGCCAGCAGTTTTGGATTAGCTTCACTAGAGACCCAGTACTTC.

The J gene is TRBJ2-4, the V gene TRBV12-5; the match to TRBD2 covers 16 bases. The germline V gene encodes CDR1 LGHNT and CDR2 FRNRAP. This CDR3 is 18 amino acids long. V shed 5 bases, J shed 1 base, and the junction held 5 bases outside the gene matches. In DNA, the CDR3 is TGTGCTAGTGGTATCGGGACTAGCGGGGGGGCGGCCAAAAACATTCAGTACTTC. Translated: CASGIGTSGGAAKNIQYF.

The chain combines TRBV18 with TRBJ1-5, with 8 bases matching TRBD1. The CDR3 contains 15 residues. Per the germline V gene, CDR1 is KGHSH and CDR2 is LQKENI. V shed 3 bases, J shed 6 bases, and the junction held 7 bases outside the gene matches. The CDR3 here is CASSPGTGTAQPQHF. As DNA, the CDR3 is TGTGCCAGCTCACCTGGGACAGGAACAGCTCAGCCCCAGCATTTT.

The gene calls are TRBV19 and TRBJ1-5, with D perhaps matching TRBD1 (5 bases). Trimming stripped 7 bases from V and 3 bases from J, with 16 bases between. CDR3 size: 15 residues. Germline V gene lookup returns CDR1 LNHDA and CDR2 SQIVND (reference sequence). CDR3 in DNA: TGTGCCAGTAATATCAGGGAACCCCCCAATCAGCCCCAGCATTTT. Translated, it gives CASNIREPPNQPQHF.

The CDR3: CAWTGQGARYGYTF. The CDR3 nucleotides read TGTGCCTGGACCGGACAGGGGGCGCGGTATGGCTACACCTTC. V is TRBV30 and J is TRBJ1-2, with TRBD1 identical over 11 bases. Germline V CDR1 and CDR2: GTSNPN, SVGIG (reference sequence). The ends lost 4 bases at V and 5 bases at J; junction bases unmatched: 6. The CDR3 contains 14 residues.

CDR3 in DNA: TGTGCCAGCTCAACGACAGGGATGAACACTGAAGCTTTCTTT. It specifies CASSTTGMNTEAFF. The chain carries TRBV18 and TRBJ1-1; TRBD1 aligns across 7 bases. After removal of 5 bases from V and 0 bases from J, the junction contained 3 bases not matched to a gene. Germline CDR1 and CDR2: KGHSH and LQKENI. The CDR3 loop spans 14 amino acids.

The rearrangement links TRBV9 to TRBJ1-4; 7 nucleotides align to TRBD1. CDR1 is SGDLS and CDR2 is YYNGEE in the germline V gene. The CDR3 sequence is 16 residues long. V shed 0 bases, J shed 0 bases, and the junction held 2 bases outside the gene matches. CDR3 residues: CASSVEGGTTNEKLFF. CDR3 DNA sequence: TGTGCCAGCAGCGTAGAAGGGGGCACAACTAATGAAAAACTGTTTTTT.

V usage is TRBV11-2 and J usage is TRBJ2-7; 8 positions agree with TRBD2. The germline gives CDR1 SGHAT, CDR2 FQNNGV. The CDR3 is made up of 16 amino acids. V shed 2 bases, J shed 9 bases, and the junction held 15 bases outside the gene matches. DNA for the CDR3: TGTGCCAGCAGCTTACCGACTTTACGGGGGGGCCTCCTGCAGTACTTC. Translation: CASSLPTLRGGLLQYF.

The chain carries TRBV7-3 and TRBJ2-1; 10 nucleotides align to TRBD2. Trimming at V came to 4 bases and at J to 5 bases, leaving 5 bases not matched to a gene. The CDR3 covers 15 residues. The germline V gene has CDR1 SGHTA and CDR2 FQGTGA. CDR3 amino acids: CASSSQAGGNNEQFF. CDR3 in DNA: TGTGCCAGCAGCTCTCAAGCGGGGGGGAACAATGAGCAGTTCTTC.

The chain joins TRBV5-1 to TRBJ2-3, with a weak D call TRBD2 (5 bases). This CDR3 has 14 residues. From germline, CDR1 is SGHRS and CDR2 YFSETQ. V lost 4 bases and J lost 0, with 9 bases in between. CDR3 sequence (DNA): TGCGCCAGCAGCGTACGGGAAAGCACAGATACGCAGTATTTT. It encodes CASSVRESTDTQYF.

V gene TRBV5-5 combines with J gene TRBJ1-3, with 8 bases that match TRBD1. V shed 0 bases and J 3 bases; nucleotides not matched to a gene: 5. This CDR3 region has 16 residues. Germline V CDR1 and CDR2: SGHKS, YYEKEE (reference sequence). The CDR3 coding sequence is TGTGCCAGCAGCTTGGTCGCGGGACAGGATGGAAACACCATATATTTT. Its translation: CASSLVAGQDGNTIYF.

The chain combines TRBV7-8 with TRBJ1-2; D might be TRBD1 (6 bases). Germline assignment: CDR1 SGHVS and CDR2 FQNEAQ. CDR3 size: 15 residues. The V gene lost 3 bases and the J gene lost 4 bases, with 15 bases spanning the gap. The CDR3 DNA reads as TGTGCCAGCAGCTTGGCCAGGGGACAAATCTATGGCTACACCTTC. Its translation: CASSLARGQIYGYTF.

The chain recombines TRBV4-1 with TRBJ2-5, with D possibly matching TRBD1 (5 bases). The CDR3 runs 17 residues. Trimming removed 4 bases at V and 5 bases at J, with 23 bases between. Germline CDR1 reads MGHRA; CDR2 reads YSYEKL. Written as DNA, the CDR3 is TGCGCCAGCAGCCGCGTGGGCCAGGGTGCGATCGGGGAGACCCAGTACTTC. This gives the protein CASSRVGQGAIGETQYF.

The V gene is TRBV6-5, the J gene TRBJ1-5, with TRBD1 matching over 7 bases. Germline CDR1 MNHEY, CDR2 SVGAGI. Germline trimming cut 6 bases from V and 7 bases from J; bases unmatched to any gene: 9. This CDR3 has 14 residues. The CDR3 DNA follows: TGTGCCAGCAGCTTAACAGGGGTGCAACAGCCCCAGCATTTT. Encoded protein: CASSLTGVQQPQHF.

This clone has only one observation. This chain uses TRBV27 with TRBJ1-1, with D possibly TRBD1 on 6 matching bases. The V and J ends lost 3 bases and 1 base respectively, with 12 bases between them. The germline gives CDR1 MNHEY, CDR2 SMNVEV (reference sequence). The CDR3 sequence is 15 residues long. The CDR3 sequence: CASSFYETGNTEAFF. The CDR3 DNA sequence: TGTGCCAGCAGTTTTTATGAGACAGGGAACACTGAAGCTTTCTTT.

The V gene is TRBV2, the J gene TRBJ1-2; D is possibly TRBD1 (5 bases). This CDR3 comprises 12 residues. V was trimmed by 6 bases and J by 4 bases, leaving 9 bases between them. Germline-derived CDR1 and CDR2 are SNHLY and FYNNEI. The CDR3 region is CASRTVIYGYTF. DNA of the CDR3: TGTGCCAGCAGGACAGTTATCTATGGCTACACCTTC.

This chain uses TRBV3-1 (or the pseudogene TRBV3-2) with TRBJ2-1, with 7 bases aligning to TRBD2. There are 16 residues in the CDR3. Per the germline V gene, CDR1 is LGHDT and CDR2 is YNNKEL (reference sequence). The J segment lost 10 bases and the V segment lost 0 bases, leaving 12 bases of the junction unmatched. CDR3 sequence reads: CASSQDQTSPQSEQFF. The CDR3 bases are TGTGCCAGCAGCCAAGATCAGACTAGCCCCCAATCCGAGCAGTTCTTC.

CDR3 residues: CASSQVWSSLGTLEAFF. The DNA of the CDR3 is TGTGCCAGCAGCCAAGTATGGTCCTCTCTAGGAACACTTGAAGCTTTCTTT. The chain recombines TRBV14 with TRBJ1-1, with no clear D. V was pared by 1 base and J by 7 bases, with 22 bases between. There are 17 residues in the CDR3. Germline CDR1 and CDR2: SGHDN and FVKESK.

The chain combines TRBV5-5 with TRBJ2-7, with a tentative D call TRBD1 (6 bases). The V end lost 3 bases, the J end lost 3 bases, and 16 bases lay between the germline ends. Germline V gene lookup returns CDR1 SGHKS and CDR2 YYEKEE (reference sequence). The CDR3 has 15 amino acids. CDR3 in DNA: TGTGCCAGCAGCTATCGACAGGCCGGTCGCTACGAGCAGTACTTC. Translation gives CASSYRQAGRYEQYF.

The gene calls are TRBV9 and TRBJ2-2; D perhaps matches TRBD2 (6 bases). V was clipped by 4 bases and J by 3 bases, with 13 bases between them. CDR3 length: 15 amino acids. Per the germline V gene, CDR1 is SGDLS and CDR2 is YYNGEE. In nucleotides, the CDR3 is TGTGCCAGCAGCCTCCGGGGGAAGGACACCGGGGAGCTGTTTTTT. This codes for CASSLRGKDTGELFF.

The chain employs TRBV6-2 or TRBV6-3 and TRBJ1-2; TRBD1 aligns across 7 bases. Per germline, CDR1 MNHEY and CDR2 SVGEGT. With V trimmed by 4 bases and J by 4 bases, 6 bases remained unmatched. CDR3 length: 14 amino acids. Written as DNA, the CDR3 is TGTGCCAGCAGTTCGGGAGACAGGGCCTATGGCTACACCTTC. Translation: CASSSGDRAYGYTF.

V gene TRBV5-1 combines with J gene TRBJ2-2, with 12 positions matching TRBD2. This CDR3 region has 17 residues. V was pared by 6 bases and J by 1 base, with 7 bases of the junction left unmatched. Germline V gene lookup returns CDR1 SGHRS and CDR2 YFSETQ. CDR3 loop: CASKNRLAGENTGELFF. In nucleotides, the CDR3 is TGCGCCAGCAAAAATAGACTAGCGGGAGAGAACACCGGGGAGCTGTTTTTT.

The chain links TRBV18 to TRBJ2-2; no reliable D call. This CDR3 contains 14 residues. Germline values: CDR1 KGHSH, CDR2 LQKENI. Trimming shortened V by 4 bases and J by 5 bases, and 11 bases separated the two germline ends. The CDR3 bases are TGTGCCAGCTCACAGCCAGGTCGGACCGGGGAGCTGTTTTTT. Translation gives CASSQPGRTGELFF.

V is TRBV2 and J is TRBJ1-2, with D perhaps TRBD1 (6 bases). Trimming took 6 bases from V and 4 from J, leaving 15 bases between them. This CDR3 region has 14 residues. Germline V gene data show CDR1 as SNHLY and CDR2 as FYNNEI. The chain's CDR3 is CASSSRGEGYGYTF. For the CDR3, the DNA is TGTGCCAGCAGCAGCAGGGGTGAAGGCTATGGCTACACCTTC.

This clone was seen only once. CDR3 residues: CASSLDEQGYGYTF. As DNA, the CDR3 is TGTGCCAGCAGCTTAGATGAGCAGGGCTATGGCTACACCTTC. V and J are TRBV7-2 and TRBJ1-2; maybe TRBD1 (5 bases). The CDR3 is 14 residues long. With 1 base removed from V and 4 bases from J, the gap between germline ends came to 10 bases. CDR1 and CDR2 (germline): SGHTA, FQGNSA.

This chain uses TRBV5-1 with TRBJ2-2, with 9 bases matching TRBD1. The germline CDR1 and CDR2 sequences are SGHRS and YFSETQ. J gave up 7 bases and V 4 bases, and 11 bases lay outside the gene matches. The length of the CDR3 is 16 residues. As DNA, the CDR3 is TGCGCCAGCAGCCCCGAACAGGGGGCCGCGGGCGGGGAGCTGTTTTTT. Protein: CASSPEQGAAGGELFF. The whole variable domain, filled in from reference TRBV5-1 and TRBJ2-2, reads KAGVTQTPRYLIKTRGQQVTLSCSPISGHRSVSWYQQTPGQGLQFLFEYFSETQRNKGNFPGRFSGRQFSNSRSEMNVSTLELGDSALYLCASSPEQGAAGGELFFGEGSRLTVL.

The chain carries TRBV11-2 and TRBJ2-7, with a possible D match to TRBD2 (6 bases). Trimming stripped 3 bases from V and 7 bases from J, with 13 bases between. This CDR3 has 13 amino acids. Germline CDR1 and CDR2: SGHAT and FQNNGV. The CDR3 DNA reads TGTGCCAGCAGCTTTGCAGGGACTGGGGAGCAGTACTTC. It translates to CASSFAGTGEQYF.